Sequencing of this T cell receptor beta chain was carried out in a study of OX40 agonist ivuxolimab in advanced cancers. The overall study: Patients were around 83% male with ages about 23 to 90, mean approximately 62.

Broader study findings: Clonal expansion from baseline to week 6 occurred in both CD4+ and CD8+ T cells.

This clone was detected only once. Its antigen is not known. The CDR3 has 16 amino acids. Germline CDR1 is SEHNR and CDR2 is FQNEAQ (reference sequence). V gave up 2 bases and J gave up 0 bases; unmatched junction bases: 6. Only in-frame clones appear in the TCRdb table, and some are missing; sequencing was by immunoSEQ multiplex PCR. This sample yields tens of thousands of clones, of which 86% are seen a single time; approximately 3% belongs to the top ten. The receptor's source is an adult with an advanced solid tumor such as melanoma, head and neck, liver or kidney cancer. V is TRBV7-9 and J is TRBJ1-1; 7 bases align to TRBD1. The source was CD4+ or CD8+ T cells sorted from blood, collected in a trial of the OX40 agonist ivuxolimab. CDR3 nucleotides: TGTGCCAGCAGCTTATACCCCGGGACAGTGAACACTGAAGCTTTCTTT. The encoded protein is CASSLYPGTVNTEAFF.